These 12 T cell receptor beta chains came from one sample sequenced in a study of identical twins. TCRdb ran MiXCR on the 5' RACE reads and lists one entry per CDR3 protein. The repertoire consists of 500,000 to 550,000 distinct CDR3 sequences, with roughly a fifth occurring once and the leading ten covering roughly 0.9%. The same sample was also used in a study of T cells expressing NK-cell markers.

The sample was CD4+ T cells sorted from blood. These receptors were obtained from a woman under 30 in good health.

CDR3 sequence (DNA): TGCAGTGCTAAAATAGCGGGGAGCACAGATACGCAGTATTTT. It is translated as CSAKIAGSTDTQYF. This sequence joins TRBV20-1 and TRBJ2-3; 8 positions match TRBD2. In germline, CDR1 is DFQATT, CDR2 SNEGSKA (reference sequence). The CDR3 is made up of 14 amino acids. The V and J ends lost 4 bases and 0 bases, in that order; junction bases with no gene match: 3.

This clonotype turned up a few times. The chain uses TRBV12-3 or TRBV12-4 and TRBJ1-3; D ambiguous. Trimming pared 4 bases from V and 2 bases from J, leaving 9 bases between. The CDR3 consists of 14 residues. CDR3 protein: CASSYSGPGNTIYF. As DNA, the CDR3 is TGTGCCAGCAGTTACTCCGGCCCTGGAAACACCATATATTTT.

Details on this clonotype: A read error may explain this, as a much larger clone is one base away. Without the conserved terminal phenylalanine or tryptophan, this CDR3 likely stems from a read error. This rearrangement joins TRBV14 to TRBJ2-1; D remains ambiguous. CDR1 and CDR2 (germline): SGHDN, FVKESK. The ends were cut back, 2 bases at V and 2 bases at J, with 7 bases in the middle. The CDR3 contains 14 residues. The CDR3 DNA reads TGTGCCAGCAGCCAACGGTTGACCTACAATGAGCAGTTCTTA. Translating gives CASSQRLTYNEQFL.

The CDR3 loop reads CASGFGVYEQYF. CDR3 in DNA: TGTGCCAGCGGTTTCGGAGTCTACGAGCAGTACTTC. The chain joins TRBV6-4 to TRBJ2-7; no reliable D call. Germline V gene sequence: CDR1 MRHNA, CDR2 SNTAGT. This CDR3 is built from 12 residues. The V end was cut by 8 bases, the J end by 3 bases, with 11 bases between.

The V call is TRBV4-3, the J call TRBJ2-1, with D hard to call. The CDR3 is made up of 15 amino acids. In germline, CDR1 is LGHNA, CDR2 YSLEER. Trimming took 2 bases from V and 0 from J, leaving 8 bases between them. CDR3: CASSQTDSSYNEQFF. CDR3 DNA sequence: TGCGCCAGCAGCCAAACTGATAGCTCCTACAATGAGCAGTTCTTC.

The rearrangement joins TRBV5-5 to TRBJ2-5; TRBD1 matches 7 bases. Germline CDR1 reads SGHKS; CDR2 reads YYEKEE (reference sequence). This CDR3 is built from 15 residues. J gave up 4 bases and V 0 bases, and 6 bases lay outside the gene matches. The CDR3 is CASSLDRGDRETQYF. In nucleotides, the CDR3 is TGTGCCAGCAGCTTGGACAGGGGCGATCGAGAGACCCAGTACTTC.

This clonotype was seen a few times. CDR3 in amino acids: CASTEGHYGYTF. DNA of the CDR3: TGTGCCAGCACCGAAGGCCACTATGGCTACACCTTC. This chain joins TRBV6-5 and TRBJ1-2; D is ambiguous. CDR3 size: 12 residues. V lost 7 bases, J lost 3 bases, and 9 bases lay in between. Germline V gene sequence: CDR1 MNHEY, CDR2 SVGAGI.

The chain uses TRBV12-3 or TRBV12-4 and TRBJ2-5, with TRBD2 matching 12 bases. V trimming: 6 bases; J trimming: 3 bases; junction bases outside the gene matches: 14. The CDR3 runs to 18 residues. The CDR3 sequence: CASRAGLAGGDREETQYF. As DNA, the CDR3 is TGTGCCAGCAGGGCTGGGCTAGCGGGAGGGGATCGGGAAGAGACCCAGTACTTC.

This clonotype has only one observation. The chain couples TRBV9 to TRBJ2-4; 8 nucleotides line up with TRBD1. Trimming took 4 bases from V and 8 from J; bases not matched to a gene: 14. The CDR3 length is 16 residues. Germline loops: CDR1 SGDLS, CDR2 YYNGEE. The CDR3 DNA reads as TGTGCCAGCAGCCCCCGCCCCTCCAGGGGGCAAGACATTCAGTACTTC. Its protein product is CASSPRPSRGQDIQYF.

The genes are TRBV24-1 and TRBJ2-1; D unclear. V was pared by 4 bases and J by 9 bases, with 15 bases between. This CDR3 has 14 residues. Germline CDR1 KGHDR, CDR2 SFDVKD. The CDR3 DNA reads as TGTGCCACCAGTGACCCAGGACGCCTCGGTGAGCAGTTCTTC. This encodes CATSDPGRLGEQFF.

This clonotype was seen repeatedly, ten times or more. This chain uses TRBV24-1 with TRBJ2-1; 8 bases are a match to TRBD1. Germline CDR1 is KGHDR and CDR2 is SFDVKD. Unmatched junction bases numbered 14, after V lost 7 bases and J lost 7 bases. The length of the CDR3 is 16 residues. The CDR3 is CATSEHPGTGNNEQFF. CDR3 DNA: TGTGCCACCAGCGAACACCCCGGGACAGGCAATAATGAGCAGTTCTTC.

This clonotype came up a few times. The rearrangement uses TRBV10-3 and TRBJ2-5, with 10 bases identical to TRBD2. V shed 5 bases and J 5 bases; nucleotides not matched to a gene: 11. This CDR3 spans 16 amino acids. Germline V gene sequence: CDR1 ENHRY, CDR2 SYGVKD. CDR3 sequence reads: CAISRVWTSGRETQYF. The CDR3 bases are TGTGCCATCAGTCGCGTATGGACTAGCGGTCGGGAGACCCAGTACTTC.